This T cell receptor (beta chain) was sequenced in a study of a mutant IDH1 vaccine in newly diagnosed glioma. In the study overall: Vaccination started 4-6 weeks after radiotherapy alone, or with temozolomide cycles. Treated patients had a mean age of approximately 40 years and a sex split that was roughly 60% male and about 40% female. Standard pretreatment was either radiotherapy, temozolomide, or, for most, radiochemotherapy with temozolomide.

The time point here: week 11, during vaccination. Every single dose of the vaccine, 300 ug of mutant IDH1 20-mer peptide, came with topical imiquimod. Germline V gene data show CDR1 as SEHNR and CDR2 as FQNEAQ (reference sequence). This CDR3 spans 16 amino acids. Trimming shortened V by 4 bases and J by 5 bases, and 21 bases separated the two germline ends. Comments on this clone: Its antigen is still unknown.

Assay used: immunoSEQ multiplex PCR; TCRdb lists only in-frame clones, some missing. Of tens of thousands of clones listed, less than 85% are singletons. The material sequenced was PBMCs, taken from a glioma patient whose treatment included an IDH1 peptide vaccine. The chain combines TRBV7-9 with TRBJ2-7; weak D call: TRBD1 (5 bases). The TCR sequence derives from a woman in her forties or fifties with glioma. This CDR3 reads CASSSNTVRGGHEQYF. The CDR3 region has the DNA TGTGCCAGCAGCTCTAATACCGTTAGGGGTGGACACGAGCAGTACTTC.